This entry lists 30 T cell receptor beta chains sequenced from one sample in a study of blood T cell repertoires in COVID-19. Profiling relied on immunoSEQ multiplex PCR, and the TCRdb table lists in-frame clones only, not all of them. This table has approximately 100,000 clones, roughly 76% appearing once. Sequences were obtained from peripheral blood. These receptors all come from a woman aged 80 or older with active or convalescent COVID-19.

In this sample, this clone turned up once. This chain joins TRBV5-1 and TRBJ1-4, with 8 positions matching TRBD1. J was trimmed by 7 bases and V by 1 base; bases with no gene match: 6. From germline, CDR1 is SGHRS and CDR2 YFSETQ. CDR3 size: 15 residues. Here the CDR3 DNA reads TGCGCCAGCAGCTTGTTGGGTCAGGGGGCTGAAAAACTGTTTTTT. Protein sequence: CASSLLGQGAEKLFF.

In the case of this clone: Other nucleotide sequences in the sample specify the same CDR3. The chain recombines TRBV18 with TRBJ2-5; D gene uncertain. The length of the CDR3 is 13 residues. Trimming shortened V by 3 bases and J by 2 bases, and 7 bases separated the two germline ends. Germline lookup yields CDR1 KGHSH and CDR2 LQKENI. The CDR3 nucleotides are TGTGCCAGCTCACCTGGCAGGCAAGAGACCCAGTACTTC. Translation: CASSPGRQETQYF.

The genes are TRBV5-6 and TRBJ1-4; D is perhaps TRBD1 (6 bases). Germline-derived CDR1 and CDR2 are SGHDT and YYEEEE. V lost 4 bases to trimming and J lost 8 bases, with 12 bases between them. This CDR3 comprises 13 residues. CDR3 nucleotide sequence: TGTGCCAGCAGCCTCAGGGGTGAGGAAAAACTGTTTTTT. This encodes CASSLRGEEKLFF.

CDR3 bases: TGCGCCAGCAGCCCGAGCTTAGCACCGCTCGAGCAGTACTTC. Encoded protein: CASSPSLAPLEQYF. V and J are TRBV5-1 and TRBJ2-7; D is uncertain. The CDR3 extends over 14 amino acids. V lost 4 bases to trimming and J lost 6 bases, with 17 bases between them. Germline lookup yields CDR1 SGHRS and CDR2 YFSETQ.

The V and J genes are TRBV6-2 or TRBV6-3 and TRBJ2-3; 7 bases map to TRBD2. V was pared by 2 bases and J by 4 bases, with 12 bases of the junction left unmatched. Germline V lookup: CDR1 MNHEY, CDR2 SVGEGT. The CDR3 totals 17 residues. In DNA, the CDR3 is TGTGCCAGCAGTTACCGTGTATTTGCGGGAGTGGCAGATACGCAGTATTTT. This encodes CASSYRVFAGVADTQYF.

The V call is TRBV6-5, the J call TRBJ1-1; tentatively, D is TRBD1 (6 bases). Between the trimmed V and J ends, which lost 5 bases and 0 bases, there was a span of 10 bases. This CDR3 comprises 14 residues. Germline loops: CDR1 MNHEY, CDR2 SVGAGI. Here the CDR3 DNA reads TGTGCCAGCAGTCCGGGACAATTGAACACTGAAGCTTTCTTT. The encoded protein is CASSPGQLNTEAFF.

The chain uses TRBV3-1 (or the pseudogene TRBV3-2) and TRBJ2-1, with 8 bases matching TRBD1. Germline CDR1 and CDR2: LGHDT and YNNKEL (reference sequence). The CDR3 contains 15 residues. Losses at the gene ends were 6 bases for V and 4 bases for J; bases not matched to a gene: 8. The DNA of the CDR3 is TGTGCCAGCAGGAAGACAGGGGCCCTTTACAATGAGCAGTTCTTC. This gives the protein CASRKTGALYNEQFF.

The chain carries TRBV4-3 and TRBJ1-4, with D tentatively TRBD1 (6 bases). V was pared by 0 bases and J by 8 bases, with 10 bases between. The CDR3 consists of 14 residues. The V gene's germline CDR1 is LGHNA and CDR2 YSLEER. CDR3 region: CASSQEQGREKLFF. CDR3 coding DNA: TGCGCCAGCAGCCAAGAACAGGGTAGGGAAAAACTGTTTTTT.

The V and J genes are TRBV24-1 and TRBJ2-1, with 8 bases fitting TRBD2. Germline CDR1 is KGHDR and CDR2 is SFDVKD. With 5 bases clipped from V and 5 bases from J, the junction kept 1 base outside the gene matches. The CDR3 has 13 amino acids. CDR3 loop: CATSGLANNEQFF. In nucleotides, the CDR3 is TGTGCCACCAGTGGACTAGCGAACAATGAGCAGTTCTTC.

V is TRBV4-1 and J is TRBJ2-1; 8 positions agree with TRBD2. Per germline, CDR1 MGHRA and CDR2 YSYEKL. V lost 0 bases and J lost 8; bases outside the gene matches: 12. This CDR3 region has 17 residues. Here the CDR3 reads CASSQEGDLAGGDEQFF. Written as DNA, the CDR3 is TGCGCCAGCAGCCAAGAGGGGGATCTAGCGGGCGGAGATGAGCAGTTCTTC.

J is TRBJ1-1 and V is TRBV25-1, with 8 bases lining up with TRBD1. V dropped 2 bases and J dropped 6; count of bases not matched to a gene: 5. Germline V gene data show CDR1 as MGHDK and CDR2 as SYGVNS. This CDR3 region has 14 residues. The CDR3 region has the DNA TGTGCCAGCAGTGAAGGACAGGGTTTTCCTGAAGCTTTCTTT. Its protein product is CASSEGQGFPEAFF. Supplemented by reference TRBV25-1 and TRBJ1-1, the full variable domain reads EADIYQTPRYLVIGTGKKITLECSQTMGHDKMYWYQQDPGMELHLIHYSYGVNSTEKGDLSSESTVSRIRTEHFPLTLESARPSHTSQYLCASSEGQGFPEAFFGQGTRLTVV.

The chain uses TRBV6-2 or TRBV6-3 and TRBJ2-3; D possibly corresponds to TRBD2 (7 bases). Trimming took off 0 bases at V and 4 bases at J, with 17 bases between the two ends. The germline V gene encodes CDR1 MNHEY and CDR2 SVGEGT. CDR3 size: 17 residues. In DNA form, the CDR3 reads TGTGCCAGCAGTTACTCGATCCGGGGGGCAGGAGCAGATACGCAGTATTTT. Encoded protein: CASSYSIRGAGADTQYF.

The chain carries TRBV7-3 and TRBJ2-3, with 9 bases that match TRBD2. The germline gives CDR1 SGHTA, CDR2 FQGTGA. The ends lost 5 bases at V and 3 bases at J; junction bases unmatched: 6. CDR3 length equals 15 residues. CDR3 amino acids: CASSLGTSLTDTQYF. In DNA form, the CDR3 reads TGTGCCAGCAGCCTCGGGACTAGCCTAACAGATACGCAGTATTTT.

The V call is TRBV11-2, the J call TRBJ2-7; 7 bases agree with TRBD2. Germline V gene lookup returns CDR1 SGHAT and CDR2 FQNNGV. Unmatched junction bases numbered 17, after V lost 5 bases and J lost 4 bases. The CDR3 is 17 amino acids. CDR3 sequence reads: CASSVSVWAGVRYEQYF. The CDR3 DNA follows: TGTGCCAGCAGCGTATCAGTGTGGGCGGGAGTTCGGTACGAGCAGTACTTC.

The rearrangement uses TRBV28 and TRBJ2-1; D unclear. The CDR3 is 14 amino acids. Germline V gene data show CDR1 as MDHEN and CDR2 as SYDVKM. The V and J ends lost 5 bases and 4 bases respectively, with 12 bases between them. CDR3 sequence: CASSLGTLYNEQFF. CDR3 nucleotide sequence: TGTGCCAGCAGTCTCGGTACTCTGTACAATGAGCAGTTCTTC.

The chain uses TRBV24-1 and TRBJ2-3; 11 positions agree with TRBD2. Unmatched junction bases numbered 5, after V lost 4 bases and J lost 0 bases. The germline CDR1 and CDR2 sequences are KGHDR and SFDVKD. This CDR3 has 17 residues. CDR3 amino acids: CATSDPSGRISTDTQYF. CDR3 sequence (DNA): TGTGCCACCAGTGACCCTAGCGGGAGGATTAGCACAGATACGCAGTATTTT.

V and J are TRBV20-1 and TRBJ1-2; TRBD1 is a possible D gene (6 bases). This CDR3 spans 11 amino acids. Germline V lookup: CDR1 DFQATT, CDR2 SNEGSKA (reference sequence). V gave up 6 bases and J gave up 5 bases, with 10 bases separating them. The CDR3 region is CSADTGYGYTF. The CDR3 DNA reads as TGCAGTGCGGACACAGGGTATGGCTACACCTTC.

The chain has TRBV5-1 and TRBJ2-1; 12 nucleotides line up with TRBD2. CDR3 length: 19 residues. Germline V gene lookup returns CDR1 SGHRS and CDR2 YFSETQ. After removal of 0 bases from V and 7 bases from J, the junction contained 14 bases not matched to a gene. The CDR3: CASSLGLTSGREAYNEQFF. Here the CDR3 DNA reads TGCGCCAGCAGCTTGGGTCTGACTAGCGGGAGAGAGGCGTATAATGAGCAGTTCTTC.

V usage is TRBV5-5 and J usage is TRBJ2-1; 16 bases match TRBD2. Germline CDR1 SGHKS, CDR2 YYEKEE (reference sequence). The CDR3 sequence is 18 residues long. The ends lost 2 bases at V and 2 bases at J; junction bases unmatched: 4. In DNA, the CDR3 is TGTGCCAGCAGCTTCGGGACTAGCGGGAGGGCCCCCTACAATGAGCAGTTCTTC. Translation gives CASSFGTSGRAPYNEQFF.

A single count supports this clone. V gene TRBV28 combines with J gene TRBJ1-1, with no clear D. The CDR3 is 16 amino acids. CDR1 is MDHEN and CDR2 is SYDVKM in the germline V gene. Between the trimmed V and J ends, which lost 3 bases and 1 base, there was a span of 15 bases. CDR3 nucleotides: TGTGCCAGCAGTTTTCGCCCCGGGATCGGGAACACTGAAGCTTTCTTT. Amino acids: CASSFRPGIGNTEAFF.

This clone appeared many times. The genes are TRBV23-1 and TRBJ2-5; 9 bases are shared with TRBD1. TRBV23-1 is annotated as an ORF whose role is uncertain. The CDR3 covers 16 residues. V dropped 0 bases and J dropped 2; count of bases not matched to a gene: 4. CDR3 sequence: CASSQSVGQGQETQYF. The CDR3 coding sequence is TGCGCCAGCAGTCAATCGGTTGGACAGGGGCAAGAGACCCAGTACTTC.

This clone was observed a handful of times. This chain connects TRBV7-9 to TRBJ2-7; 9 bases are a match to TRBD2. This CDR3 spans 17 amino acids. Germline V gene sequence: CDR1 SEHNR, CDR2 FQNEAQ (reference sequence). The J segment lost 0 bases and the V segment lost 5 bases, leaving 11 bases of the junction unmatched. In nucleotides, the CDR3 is TGTGCCAGCAGCCCACCCGGGGCGGGGGGGGGCTCCTACGAGCAGTACTTC. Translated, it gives CASSPPGAGGGSYEQYF.

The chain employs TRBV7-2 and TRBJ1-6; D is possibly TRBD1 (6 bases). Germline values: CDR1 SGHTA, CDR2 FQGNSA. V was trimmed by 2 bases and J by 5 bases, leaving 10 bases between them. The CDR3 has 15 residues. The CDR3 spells CASSLIQGNNSPLHF. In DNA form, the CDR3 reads TGTGCCAGCAGCTTAATTCAGGGGAATAATTCACCCCTCCACTTT.

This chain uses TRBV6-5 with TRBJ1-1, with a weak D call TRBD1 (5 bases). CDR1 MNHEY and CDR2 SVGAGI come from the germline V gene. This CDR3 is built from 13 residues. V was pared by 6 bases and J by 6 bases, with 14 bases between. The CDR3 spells CASSRDVSAEAFF. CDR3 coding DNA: TGTGCCAGCAGCAGGGATGTATCTGCTGAAGCTTTCTTT.

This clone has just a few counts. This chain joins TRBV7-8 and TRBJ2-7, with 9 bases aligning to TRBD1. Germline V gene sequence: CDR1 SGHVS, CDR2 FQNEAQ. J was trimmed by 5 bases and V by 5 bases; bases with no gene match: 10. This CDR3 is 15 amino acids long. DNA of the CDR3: TGTGCCAGCAGCCGCGGGACAGGGACGTTCGACGAGCAGTACTTC. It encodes CASSRGTGTFDEQYF.

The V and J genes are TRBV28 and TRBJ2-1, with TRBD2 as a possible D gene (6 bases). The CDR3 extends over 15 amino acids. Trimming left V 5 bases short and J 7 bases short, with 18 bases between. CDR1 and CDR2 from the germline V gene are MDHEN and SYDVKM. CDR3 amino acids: CASSPPGTLLNEQFF. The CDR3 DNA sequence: TGTGCCAGCAGTCCCCCCGGGACTCTACTAAATGAGCAGTTCTTC.

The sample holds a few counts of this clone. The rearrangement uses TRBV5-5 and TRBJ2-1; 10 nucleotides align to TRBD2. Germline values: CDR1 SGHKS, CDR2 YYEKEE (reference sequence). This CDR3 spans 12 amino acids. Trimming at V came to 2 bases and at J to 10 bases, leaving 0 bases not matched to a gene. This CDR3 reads CASSLLAGEQFF. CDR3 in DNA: TGTGCCAGCAGCTTACTAGCGGGAGAGCAGTTCTTC.

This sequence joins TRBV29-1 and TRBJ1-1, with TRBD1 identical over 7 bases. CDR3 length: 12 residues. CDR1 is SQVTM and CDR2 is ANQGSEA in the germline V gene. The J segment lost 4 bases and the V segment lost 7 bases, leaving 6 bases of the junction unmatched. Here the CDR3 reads CSAQTGSTEAFF. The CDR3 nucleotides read TGCAGCGCCCAGACAGGGAGCACTGAAGCTTTCTTT.

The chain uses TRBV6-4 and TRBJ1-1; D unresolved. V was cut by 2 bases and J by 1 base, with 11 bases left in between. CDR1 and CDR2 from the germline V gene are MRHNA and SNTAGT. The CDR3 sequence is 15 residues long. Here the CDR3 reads CASSDTRRGNTEAFF. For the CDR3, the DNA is TGTGCCAGCAGTGACACACGACGGGGGAACACTGAAGCTTTCTTT.

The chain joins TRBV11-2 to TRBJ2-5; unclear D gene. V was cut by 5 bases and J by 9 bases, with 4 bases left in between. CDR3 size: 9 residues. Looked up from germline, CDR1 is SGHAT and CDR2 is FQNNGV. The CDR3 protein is CASSLPQYF. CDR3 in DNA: TGTGCCAGCAGCCTCCCCCAGTACTTC. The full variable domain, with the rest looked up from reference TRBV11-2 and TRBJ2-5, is EAGVAQSPRYKIIEKRQSVAFWCNPISGHATLYWYQQILGQGPKLLIQFQNNGVVDDSQLPKDRFSAERLKGVDSTLKIQPAKLEDSAVYLCASSLPQYFGPGTRLLVL.